This T cell receptor beta chain was captured in a study of human T cells and chemical hapten exposure (dated by TCRdb to 2020 to 2023). The study in broad terms: Libraries were pooled for sequencing, and variation in per-sample TCR yields was attributed mainly to small differences in library volumes within the pool. For every blood RNA sample, sequencing covered both the TCR alpha and TCR beta chains. This study followed changes in the peripheral blood TCR repertoire in vivo during primary and secondary sensitization of alopecia patients to the hapten diphenylcyclopropenone (DPC).

This clonotype turned up a few times. Its antigen is unknown. Base qualities are not at hand, and no much larger clone is one base apart. The library was made by 5' RACE. Instrument used: Illumina MiSeq. During library preparation, unique molecular identifiers were attached to individual cDNA molecules so that TCRs could be counted quantitatively and reproducibly. In the paper's pipeline: The median number of TCRs per sample was 95,638, ranging from about 23,224 to 700,000. The Decombinator software suite was used to annotate the V, J and CDR3 of the TCR reads. To make PS versus PT1 abundance plots, every sample was subsampled to the same number of TCRs (28,000). Expanded TCRs were defined as absent before sensitization and observed at least eight times at the 2-week time point. The raw public reads went through TCRdb reprocessing: fastp at Q25, MiXCR clone calling, in-frame beta chains kept. Entries are consolidated by CDR3 protein sequence, retaining the most common genes and DNA. Clone size and V and J calls follow TCRdb, not the original study. This sample holds some 78,000 distinct CDR3 sequences; 7.7% were observed only once. The top ten clones comprise approximately 2.5% of the sample.

The CDR3 starts with the cysteine, ends with the phenylalanine, and has 12 residues. Only CDR3 DNA is held: 36 bases, read in frame from base 1. From a lookup of the germline V gene (reference sequence), CDR1 and CDR2 are GTSNPN and SVGIG. V lost 0 bases and J lost 4 bases; the stretch between them is 7 bases long. General findings and caveats noted by the study authors: Repeated subsampling changed both the strength of the expansion versus patch-test correlation and the threshold at which the correlation became significant. DPC sensitization did not change the number of TCRs with a frequency above 1 in 1000, and there was no evidence of changes in global repertoire structure.

Total RNA was extracted from unfractionated whole blood collected in Tempus Blood RNA tubes. As TCR sequencing controls, a few healthy volunteers were used, with blood taken at day 0, 2 weeks and 6 weeks. This chain joins TRBV30 to TRBJ2-7; TRBD1 could be the D gene, as 6 bases match. This TCR came from a male donor in good health. The DNA reads TGTGCCTGGAGTGTCAGGGGTTACGAGCAGTACTTC. It specifies CAWSVRGYEQYF.